A single sample is the source of the 13 T cell receptor beta chains below, sequenced in a study of cytomegalovirus exposure and HLA in healthy donors. 60 Vbeta and 13 Jbeta primers were used in PCR. Profiling relied on immunoSEQ multiplex PCR, and the TCRdb table lists in-frame clones only, not all of them. Of approximately 300,000 clones in the sample, 80% were seen once. The specimen sequenced was PBMCs. The receptors originated from a girl aged 2 to 10 in good health and CMV-seronegative.

The chain combines TRBV10-3 with TRBJ1-5; TRBD1 aligns across 10 bases. This CDR3 has 17 residues. Unmatched junction bases numbered 7, after V lost 4 bases and J lost 1 base. Germline V gene data show CDR1 as ENHRY and CDR2 as SYGVKD. The CDR3 region has the DNA TGTGCCATCAGTGCCGGGACAGGGGTAAGGAGCAATCAGCCCCAGCATTTT. This gives the protein CAISAGTGVRSNQPQHF.

The rearrangement links TRBV27 to TRBJ2-7, with 7 nucleotides matching TRBD1. The CDR3 covers 14 residues. V lost 0 bases, J lost 7 bases, and 6 bases stayed unmatched. Germline V gene sequence: CDR1 MNHEY, CDR2 SMNVEV (reference sequence). The CDR3 is CASSLSGQLREQYF. CDR3 sequence (DNA): TGTGCCAGCAGTTTATCGGGACAGCTACGGGAGCAGTACTTC.

As for this clone: The identical CDR3 is also encoded by other nucleotide sequences in the sample. The chain uses TRBV28 and TRBJ1-1; D gene unclear. The CDR3 has 13 residues. CDR1 MDHEN and CDR2 SYDVKM come from the germline V gene. Trimming removed 1 base at V and 1 base at J, with 4 bases between. The CDR3 region has the DNA TGTGCCAGCAGTTTATCGGGGAACACTGAAGCTTTCTTT. It encodes CASSLSGNTEAFF.

The rearrangement uses TRBV4-1 and TRBJ1-1; D is perhaps TRBD1 (6 bases). With 0 bases removed from V and 4 bases from J, the gap between germline ends came to 12 bases. Looked up from germline, CDR1 is MGHRA and CDR2 is YSYEKL. This CDR3 comprises 15 residues. CDR3 amino acids: CASSQDRGYGTEAFF. The CDR3 region has the DNA TGCGCCAGCAGCCAAGATAGGGGGTACGGCACTGAAGCTTTCTTT.

J is TRBJ2-3 and V is TRBV10-3, with D perhaps TRBD2 (6 bases). Germline CDR1 ENHRY, CDR2 SYGVKD. CDR3 length equals 14 residues. The germline V and J ends were trimmed by 6 bases and 3 bases, with 13 bases remaining between them. As DNA, the CDR3 is TGTGCCATCAGGACTAGTACCGATACAGATACGCAGTATTTT. It codes for CAIRTSTDTDTQYF.

This clone appeared once. The chain combines TRBV11-3 with TRBJ2-1, with TRBD2 identical over 13 bases. V gave up 4 bases and J gave up 6 bases; unmatched junction bases: 3. Germline lookup yields CDR1 SGHNT and CDR2 YENEEA. CDR3 size: 15 residues. The CDR3 reads CASSSGLAGVNEQFF. DNA of the CDR3: TGTGCCAGCAGCTCCGGACTAGCGGGGGTCAATGAGCAGTTCTTC.

J is TRBJ2-5 and V is TRBV5-1; TRBD2 matches at 12 bases. J lost 5 bases, V lost 0 bases, and 5 bases had no gene match. CDR1 is SGHRS, CDR2 YFSETQ, per germline. CDR3 size: 16 residues. CDR3 protein: CASSLELAGGGETQYF. CDR3 DNA: TGCGCCAGCAGCTTGGAGCTAGCGGGAGGGGGGGAGACCCAGTACTTC.

The V and J genes are TRBV6-4 and TRBJ2-7; D is perhaps TRBD2 (5 bases). Trimming took 11 bases from V and 4 from J, leaving 21 bases between them. The CDR3 has 14 amino acids. Germline V gene sequence: CDR1 MRHNA, CDR2 SNTAGT. CDR3 sequence (DNA): TGTGCCGGGCCAGGCGGGTCGATTATTTACGAGCAGTACTTC. Its protein product is CAGPGGSIIYEQYF.

This clone showed up just a few times. V is TRBV6-6 and J is TRBJ2-7; D perhaps matches TRBD1 (6 bases). This CDR3 spans 15 amino acids. The ends were cut back, 6 bases at V and 4 bases at J, with 19 bases in the middle. The germline V gene encodes CDR1 MNHNY and CDR2 SVGAGI (reference sequence). CDR3 in DNA: TGTGCCAGCAGCCCCCGGGGCAGGGGAGAGTACGAGCAGTACTTC. It codes for CASSPRGRGEYEQYF.

J is TRBJ1-1 and V is TRBV6-1; D is unclear. Trimming removed 4 bases at V and 1 base at J, with 19 bases between. Germline V gene sequence: CDR1 MNHNS, CDR2 SASEGT. CDR3 length: 17 residues. CDR3 residues: CASSANPGLSPNTEAFF. The CDR3 nucleotides read TGTGCCAGCAGTGCAAATCCGGGTCTTTCCCCGAACACTGAAGCTTTCTTT.

This clone showed up just a few times. The rearrangement uses TRBV28 and TRBJ2-7; 8 bases are shared with TRBD2. CDR1 is MDHEN, CDR2 SYDVKM, per germline. After removal of 5 bases from V and 7 bases from J, the junction contained 10 bases not matched to a gene. This CDR3 spans 14 amino acids. For the CDR3, the DNA is TGTGCCAGCAGTCCTAGCGGGCGCTTTGGAGAGCAGTACTTC. Protein sequence: CASSPSGRFGEQYF.

The chain uses TRBV28 and TRBJ2-7; D not resolved. This CDR3 is 14 amino acids long. Germline CDR1 is MDHEN and CDR2 is SYDVKM. The germline V and J ends were trimmed by 6 bases and 2 bases, with 14 bases remaining between them. The chain's CDR3 is CASSARQLTYEQYF. CDR3 in DNA: TGTGCCAGCAGCGCCCGTCAGTTGACCTACGAGCAGTACTTC. Drawing the rest from reference TRBV28 and TRBJ2-7, the complete variable domain is DVKVTQSSRYLVKRTGEKVFLECVQDMDHENMFWYRQDPGLGLRLIYFSYDVKMKEKGDIPEGYSVSREKKERFSLILESASTNQTSMYLCASSARQLTYEQYFGPGTRLTVT.

The chain employs TRBV6-6 and TRBJ1-5, with TRBD1 matching over 8 bases. This CDR3 is 15 amino acids long. Germline values: CDR1 MNHNY, CDR2 SVGAGI (reference sequence). Germline trimming cut 5 bases from V and 6 bases from J; bases unmatched to any gene: 9. Here the CDR3 DNA reads TGTGCCAGCAGTCAACCCAGGGGGCTGATTCAGCCCCAGCATTTT. Translating it yields CASSQPRGLIQPQHF.